These 6 T cell receptor beta chains were sequenced from one sample in a study of blood T cell repertoires in COVID-19. Assay used: immunoSEQ multiplex PCR; TCRdb lists only in-frame clones, some missing. The data show 470,000 or so clones, 70% to 90% seen once. What was sequenced was PBMCs or T cells enriched from blood (not recorded which). The receptors were gathered from a woman younger than 35 with acute COVID-19.

This sequence joins TRBV27 and TRBJ1-1; no reliable D call. CDR3 length: 13 amino acids. V gave up 5 bases and J gave up 8 bases, with 15 bases separating them. Per the germline V gene, CDR1 is MNHEY and CDR2 is SMNVEV (reference sequence). The CDR3 here is CASSPSFHAEAFF. The DNA for the CDR3 is TGTGCCAGCAGTCCTTCTTTCCACGCGGAAGCTTTCTTT.

The chain is built from TRBV27 and TRBJ1-1, with TRBD1 identical over 7 bases. Germline trimming cut 3 bases from V and 1 base from J; bases unmatched to any gene: 2. Germline CDR1 is MNHEY and CDR2 is SMNVEV (reference sequence). The CDR3 has 14 amino acids. CDR3 nucleotides: TGTGCCAGCAGTTTCGGGACAGCGAACACTGAAGCTTTCTTT. Translated: CASSFGTANTEAFF.

V is TRBV10-2 and J is TRBJ2-1; D not resolved. Trimming took off 7 bases at V and 6 bases at J, with 10 bases between the two ends. The CDR3 consists of 12 residues. In germline, CDR1 is WSHSY, CDR2 SAAADI. The CDR3 coding sequence is TGCGCCAGCACCGACCCTAGCAATGAGCAGTTCTTC. This sequence encodes CASTDPSNEQFF.

The chain carries TRBV5-8 and TRBJ1-2, with D hard to call. The CDR3 length is 13 residues. Germline V gene lookup returns CDR1 SGHTS and CDR2 YDEGEE. Deletions cut 2 bases from V and 3 bases from J, with 8 bases between. This CDR3 reads CASSLNRDYGYTF. The CDR3, as DNA: TGTGCCAGCAGCTTAAACCGGGACTATGGCTACACCTTC.

The V and J genes are TRBV7-2 and TRBJ2-7; 8 nucleotides match TRBD2. V was pared by 7 bases and J by 3 bases, with 5 bases of the junction left unmatched. The CDR3 has 13 amino acids. Germline CDR1 is SGHTA and CDR2 is FQGNSA. The chain's CDR3 is CASTSGLVYEQYF. CDR3 DNA: TGTGCCAGCACGTCGGGACTAGTCTACGAGCAGTACTTC.

The V gene is TRBV7-2, the J gene TRBJ1-5; a weak D match, TRBD1 (6 bases). This CDR3 has 13 amino acids. V gave up 4 bases and J gave up 6 bases, with 10 bases separating them. Per the germline V gene, CDR1 is SGHTA and CDR2 is FQGNSA. DNA for the CDR3: TGTGCCAGCAGCTCAACAGGGCTTCAGCCCCAGCATTTT. Its protein is CASSSTGLQPQHF.